This T cell receptor (beta chain) was profiled in a study of beta chain features in type 1 diabetes. General study results and limits: A definitive answer on HLA type influencing TCRB rearrangement was not reached here.

Trimming cost V 0 bases and J 0 bases, with 7 bases left between them. The germline CDR1 and CDR2 sequences are SGHRS and YFSETQ. The CDR3 runs to 14 residues. To note about this clone: Its antigen is still unknown.

Sequenced material consisted of expressed TCRB transcripts (all of the isolated RNA was reverse transcribed). Using immunoSEQ multiplex PCR, the repertoire was profiled, and TCRdb retains in-frame clones only, with some absent. Of about 130,000 clones in the sample, about 10% are singletons; the top ten hold about 0.66%. Naive, central memory, regulatory and stem cell-like memory cells within the CD4+ compartment were sorted using CD45RO/CCR7/CD25/CD127/CD95/CD27. This chain connects TRBV5-1 to TRBJ2-7; no clear D gene. This TCR was sampled from a young man in good health. Specimen: central memory CD4+ T cells from blood. The CDR3 region has the DNA TGCGCCAGCAGCTTGGAAACTACCTCCTACGAGCAGTACTTC. Its translation: CASSLETTSYEQYF. The full variable domain, rest sourced from reference TRBV5-1 and TRBJ2-7, is KAGVTQTPRYLIKTRGQQVTLSCSPISGHRSVSWYQQTPGQGLQFLFEYFSETQRNKGNFPGRFSGRQFSNSRSEMNVSTLELGDSALYLCASSLETTSYEQYFGPGTRLTVT.